This TCR beta chain was profiled in a study of cytomegalovirus exposure and HLA in healthy donors. Study findings and constraints: The finding came from a later analysis; first-cohort TCR clusters tended to co-occur in the 110 or so validation repertoires. Researchers counted roughly 150 TCR beta chains as cytomegalovirus-associated.

The CDR3 loop spans 12 amino acids. The V and J ends lost 1 base and 6 bases respectively, with 5 bases between them. From germline, CDR1 is SGDLS and CDR2 YYNGEE. Details on this clone: Its antigen is unknown.

TCRdb's table, derived via immunoSEQ multiplex PCR, lists solely in-frame clones and lacks some. The data contain around 350,000 clones, roughly 88% of them singletons. The source material was PBMCs. The rearrangement uses TRBV9 and TRBJ2-1; D ambiguous. This sequence originates from a woman between 18 and 30 years old in good health and CMV-seronegative. CDR3 in amino acids: CASSVSINEQFF. The CDR3, as DNA: TGTGCCAGCAGCGTATCTATCAATGAGCAGTTCTTC.